A selection of T cell receptor beta chains follows, all from one sample in a study of CD8+ T cells in alopecia areata. The table came from immunoSEQ multiplex PCR; TCRdb's copy has only in-frame clones and leaves some out. The sample gives 200,000 to 250,000 clones, around three fifths of which show up once; more than 0.4% is in the top ten. This sample comprised CD4+ T cells sorted from blood, obtained at week 0. The receptor source for this set is a human donor with alopecia areata. Each CDR3 is given with its conserved first and last residue. The D gene is left open where the match is weak. Clone size is shown for a subset of rows, as once, few, many or a class of expanded clone.

DNA: TGCAGCGTTACTACTAGCGGGAGCACAAGATTTTACAATGAGCAGTTCTTC
CDR3: CSVTTSGSTRFYNEQFF
V: TRBV29-1
D: TRBD2
J: TRBJ2-1
size: .

DNA: TGCGCCAGCAGCCAACACGGAGGAATTACTGTAAATGAGCAGTTCTTC
CDR3: CASSQHGGITVNEQFF
V: TRBV4-1
D: .
J: TRBJ2-1
size: once

DNA: TGTGCCATCAGTGCCGGACAGGGAACCAACTATGGCTACACCTTC
CDR3: CAISAGQGTNYGYTF
V: TRBV10-3
D: TRBD1
J: TRBJ1-2
size: .

DNA: TGCAGCGTCAGGGGTGGGGACTATGGCTACACCTTC
CDR3: CSVRGGDYGYTF
V: TRBV29-1
D: .
J: TRBJ1-2
size: .

DNA: TGCGCCAGCAGCCAAGGGGAGAGACAGACCTCTGGGGCCAACGTCCTGACTTTC
CDR3: CASSQGERQTSGANVLTF
V: TRBV4-1
D: .
J: TRBJ2-6
size: .

DNA: TGTGCCTACGGCGGACAGTACAATGAGCAGTTCTTC
CDR3: CAYGGQYNEQFF
V: TRBV30
D: .
J: TRBJ2-1
size: .

DNA: TGCAGCGTTGCGGCTAGCGGGAGGGCCAACCGTGGAGAGACCCAGTACTTC
CDR3: CSVAASGRANRGETQYF
V: TRBV29-1
D: TRBD2
J: TRBJ2-5
size: few

DNA: TGCAGCGTTGGGGGCAACTATGGCTACACCTTC
CDR3: CSVGGNYGYTF
V: TRBV29-1
D: .
J: TRBJ1-2
size: .

DNA: TGTGCCAGCAGTGCTCAGGGAACTTCCTACGAGCAGTACTTC
CDR3: CASSAQGTSYEQYF
V: TRBV2
D: .
J: TRBJ2-7
size: few

DNA: TGTGCCAGCAGCTTAGGACTAGCGGGAGATACGCAGTATTTT
CDR3: CASSLGLAGDTQYF
V: TRBV7-8
D: TRBD2
J: TRBJ2-3
size: .

DNA: TGTGCCTGGAGTAGGTCAGCGGAGGAGACCCAGTACTTC
CDR3: CAWSRSAEETQYF
V: TRBV30
D: .
J: TRBJ2-5
size: .

DNA: TGTGCCTGGAGTCTAGGACGTTGGGGCTACACCTTC
CDR3: CAWSLGRWGYTF
V: TRBV30
D: .
J: TRBJ1-2
size: few

DNA: TGCAGCGTTGTGGACAGGGGAAACTTTGGAAACACCATATATTTT
CDR3: CSVVDRGNFGNTIYF
V: TRBV29-1
D: TRBD1
J: TRBJ1-3
size: once

DNA: TGCAGCGTTTTGGGGCGCCTAGGGGGCTACACCTTC
CDR3: CSVLGRLGGYTF
V: TRBV29-1
D: .
J: TRBJ1-2
size: once

DNA: TGCGCCAGCAGCGGGACAGATTACAATGAGCAGTTCTTC
CDR3: CASSGTDYNEQFF
V: TRBV10-2
D: TRBD1
J: TRBJ2-1
size: .

DNA: TGCGCCAGCAGCCAACCAGCGGGAGGGCTTTCAGATACGCAGTATTTT
CDR3: CASSQPAGGLSDTQYF
V: TRBV4-1
D: TRBD2
J: TRBJ2-3
size: .

DNA: TGTGCTAGTGGTTTGGTAACGGTTAGCGGGGGGTCCGGCGGGGAGCTGTTTTTT
CDR3: CASGLVTVSGGSGGELFF
V: TRBV12-5
D: TRBD2
J: TRBJ2-2
size: .

DNA: TGTGCCAGCAGCTTTTCTAGCCAAGATACGCAGTATTTT
CDR3: CASSFSSQDTQYF
V: TRBV11-2
D: .
J: TRBJ2-3
size: .

DNA: TGTGCCAGCAGTTACAGAGGTCGTCAGCAGGATGGCTACACCTTC
CDR3: CASSYRGRQQDGYTF
V: TRBV6-5
D: .
J: TRBJ1-2
size: .

DNA: TGCGCCAGCAGCTGGGGTGGAGCGGGAGGATCCTACGAGCAGTACTTC
CDR3: CASSWGGAGGSYEQYF
V: TRBV5-1
D: TRBD2
J: TRBJ2-7
size: .

DNA: TGCAGCGTTGGCCCGGGACAGAACTATGGCTACACCTTC
CDR3: CSVGPGQNYGYTF
V: TRBV29-1
D: TRBD1
J: TRBJ1-2
size: .

DNA: TGCGCCAGCAGCTTGCAAGCGGTGAGCTCCTACAATGAGCAGTTCTTC
CDR3: CASSLQAVSSYNEQFF
V: TRBV5-1
D: .
J: TRBJ2-1
size: .

DNA: TGCGCCAGCAGCCCACAGGGGTATGAGCAGTTCTTC
CDR3: CASSPQGYEQFF
V: TRBV5-1
D: TRBD1
J: TRBJ2-1
size: .

DNA: TGTGCCAGCAGCTTAGATCGGGGCTACGAGCAGTACTTC
CDR3: CASSLDRGYEQYF
V: TRBV11-2
D: .
J: TRBJ2-7
size: .

DNA: TGTGCCAGCAGTGAAGTGCGACAGTCGGGGGGGGAGCAGTACTTC
CDR3: CASSEVRQSGGEQYF
V: TRBV2
D: TRBD2
J: TRBJ2-7
size: .

DNA: TGTGCCAGTAGTATCGCAGGGCTGTCCCTCTATGGCTACACCTTC
CDR3: CASSIAGLSLYGYTF
V: TRBV19
D: .
J: TRBJ1-2
size: .

DNA: TGTGCCAGCAGTGATCCAGGACTAGCGGGGTACGAGCAGTACTTC
CDR3: CASSDPGLAGYEQYF
V: TRBV6-1
D: TRBD2
J: TRBJ2-7
size: .

DNA: TGTGCCAGCAGCTTAGTCCAAAGGGAGACCCAGTACTTC
CDR3: CASSLVQRETQYF
V: TRBV11-2
D: .
J: TRBJ2-5
size: few

DNA: TGTGCCAGCAGCTTGGACGGACTAGTCTACAATGAGCAGTTCTTC
CDR3: CASSLDGLVYNEQFF
V: TRBV5-4
D: TRBD2
J: TRBJ2-1
size: .

DNA: TGTGCCAGCAGAAGCAGGTCGCTATCTGGTGAAAAACTGTTTTTT
CDR3: CASRSRSLSGEKLFF
V: TRBV6-5
D: .
J: TRBJ1-4
size: .

DNA: TGTGCCAGCAGCTTTCGGATCAACACCGGGGAGCTGTTTTTT
CDR3: CASSFRINTGELFF
V: TRBV11-2
D: .
J: TRBJ2-2
size: few

DNA: TGTGCCAGCAGCCCTGCCGGGGCCCTCAATCAGCCCCAGCATTTT
CDR3: CASSPAGALNQPQHF
V: TRBV9
D: .
J: TRBJ1-5
size: .

DNA: TGTGCCAGCGCCAGGGTGGCCAACTATGGCTACACCTTC
CDR3: CASARVANYGYTF
V: TRBV6-1
D: .
J: TRBJ1-2
size: few